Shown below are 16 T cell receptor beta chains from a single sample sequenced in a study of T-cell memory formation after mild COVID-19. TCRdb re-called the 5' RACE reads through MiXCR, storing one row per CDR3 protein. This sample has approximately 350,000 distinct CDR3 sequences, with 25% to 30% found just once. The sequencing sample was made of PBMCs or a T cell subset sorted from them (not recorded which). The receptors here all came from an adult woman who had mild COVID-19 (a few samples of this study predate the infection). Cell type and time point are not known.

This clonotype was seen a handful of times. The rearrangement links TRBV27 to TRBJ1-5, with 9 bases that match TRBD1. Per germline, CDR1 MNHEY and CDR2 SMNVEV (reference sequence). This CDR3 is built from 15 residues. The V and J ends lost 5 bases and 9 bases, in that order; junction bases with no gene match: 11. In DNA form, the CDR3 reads TGTGCCAGCAGTATACAGGGGGCGCAGAATTGGCCCCAGCATTTT. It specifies CASSIQGAQNWPQHF.

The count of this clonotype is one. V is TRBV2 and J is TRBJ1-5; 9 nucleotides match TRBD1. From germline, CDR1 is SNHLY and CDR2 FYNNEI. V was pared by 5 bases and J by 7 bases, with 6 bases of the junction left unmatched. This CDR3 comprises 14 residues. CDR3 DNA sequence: TGTGCCAGCAGTCGGGACAGGGAAGGCCAGCCCCAGCATTTT. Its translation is CASSRDREGQPQHF. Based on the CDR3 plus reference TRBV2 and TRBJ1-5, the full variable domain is EPEVTQTPSHQVTQMGQEVILRCVPISNHLYFYWYRQILGQKVEFLVSFYNNEISEKSEIFDDQFSVERPDGSNFTLKIRSTKLEDSAMYFCASSRDREGQPQHFGDGTRLSIL.

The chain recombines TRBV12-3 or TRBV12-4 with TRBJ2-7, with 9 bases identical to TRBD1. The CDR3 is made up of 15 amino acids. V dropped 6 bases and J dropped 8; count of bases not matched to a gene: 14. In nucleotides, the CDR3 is TGTGCCAGCAGCCTACGGACAGGGGTCATCATTCAGCAGTACTTC. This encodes CASSLRTGVIIQQYF.

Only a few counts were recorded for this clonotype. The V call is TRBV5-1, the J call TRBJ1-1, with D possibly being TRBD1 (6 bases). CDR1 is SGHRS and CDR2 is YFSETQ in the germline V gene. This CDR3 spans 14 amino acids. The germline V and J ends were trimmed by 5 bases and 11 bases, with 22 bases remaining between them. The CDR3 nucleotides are TGCGCCAGCAGACCCGATACAGGGATTAGCTCGGCTTTCTTT. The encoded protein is CASRPDTGISSAFF. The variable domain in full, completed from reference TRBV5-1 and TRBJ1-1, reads KAGVTQTPRYLIKTRGQQVTLSCSPISGHRSVSWYQQTPGQGLQFLFEYFSETQRNKGNFPGRFSGRQFSNSRSEMNVSTLELGDSALYLCASRPDTGISSAFFGQGTRLTVV.

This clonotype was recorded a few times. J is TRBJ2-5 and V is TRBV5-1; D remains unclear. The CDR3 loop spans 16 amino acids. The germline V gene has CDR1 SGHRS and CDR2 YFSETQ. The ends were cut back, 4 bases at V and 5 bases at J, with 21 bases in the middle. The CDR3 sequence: CASSENGPPVRETQYF. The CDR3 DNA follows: TGCGCCAGCAGCGAGAACGGGCCTCCTGTCCGGGAGACCCAGTACTTC.

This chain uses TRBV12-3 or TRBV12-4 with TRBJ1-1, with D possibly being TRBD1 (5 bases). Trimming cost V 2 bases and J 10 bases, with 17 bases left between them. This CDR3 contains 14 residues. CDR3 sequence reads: CASSLWDRGAGAFF. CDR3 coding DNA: TGTGCCAGCAGTTTATGGGATAGGGGTGCTGGAGCTTTCTTT.

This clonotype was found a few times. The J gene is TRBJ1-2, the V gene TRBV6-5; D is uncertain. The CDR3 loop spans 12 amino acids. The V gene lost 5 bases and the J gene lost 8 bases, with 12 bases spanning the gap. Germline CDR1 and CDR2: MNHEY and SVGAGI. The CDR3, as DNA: TGTGCCAGCAGTCAAGGTTTTTGGGGCTACACCTTC. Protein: CASSQGFWGYTF.

The chain's CDR3 is CASTLDRGLNSPLHF. DNA of the CDR3: TGTGCCAGCACCTTAGACAGGGGGCTCAATTCACCCCTCCACTTT. The chain recombines TRBV27 with TRBJ1-6; 10 bases align to TRBD1. Losses at the gene ends were 7 bases for V and 7 bases for J; bases not matched to a gene: 7. Germline-derived CDR1 and CDR2 are MNHEY and SMNVEV (reference sequence). This CDR3 is 15 amino acids long.

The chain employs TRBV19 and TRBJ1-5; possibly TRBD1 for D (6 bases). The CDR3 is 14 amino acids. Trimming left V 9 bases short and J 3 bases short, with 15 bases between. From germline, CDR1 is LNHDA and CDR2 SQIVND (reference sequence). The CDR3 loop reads CASDRLTSNQPQHF. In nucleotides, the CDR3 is TGTGCCAGCGACAGGCTTACGTCCAATCAGCCCCAGCATTTT. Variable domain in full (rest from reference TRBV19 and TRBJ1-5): DGGITQSPKYLFRKEGQNVTLSCEQNLNHDAMYWYRQDPGQGLRLIYYSQIVNDFQKGDIAEGYSVSREKKESFPLTVTSAQKNPTAFYLCASDRLTSNQPQHFGDGTRLSIL.

The CDR3 region is CASSPTRTVYEQYF. The CDR3 bases are TGTGCCAGCAGCCCCACCCGGACGGTCTACGAGCAGTACTTC. The rearrangement links TRBV7-9 to TRBJ2-7; D uncertain. The CDR3 is 14 amino acids. Per the germline V gene, CDR1 is SEHNR and CDR2 is FQNEAQ (reference sequence). The V end was cut by 5 bases, the J end by 3 bases, with 14 bases between.

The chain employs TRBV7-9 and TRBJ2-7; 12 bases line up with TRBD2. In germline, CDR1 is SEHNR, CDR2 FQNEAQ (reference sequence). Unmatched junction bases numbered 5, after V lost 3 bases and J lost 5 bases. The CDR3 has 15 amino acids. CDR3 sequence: CASSFGLAGRDEQYF. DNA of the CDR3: TGTGCCAGCAGCTTCGGACTAGCGGGAAGAGACGAGCAGTACTTC.

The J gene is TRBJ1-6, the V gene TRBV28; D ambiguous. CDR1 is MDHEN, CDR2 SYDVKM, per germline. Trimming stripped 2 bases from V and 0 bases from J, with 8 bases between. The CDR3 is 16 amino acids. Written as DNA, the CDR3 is TGTGCCAGCAGTTTACAACTGGACTCCTATAATTCACCCCTCCACTTT. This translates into CASSLQLDSYNSPLHF.

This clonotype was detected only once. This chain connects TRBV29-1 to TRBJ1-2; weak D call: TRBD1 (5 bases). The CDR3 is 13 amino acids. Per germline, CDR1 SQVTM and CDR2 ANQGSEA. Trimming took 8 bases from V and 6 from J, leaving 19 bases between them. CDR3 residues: CSTPERGGDGYTF. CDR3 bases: TGCAGCACCCCTGAACGGGGGGGGGATGGCTACACCTTC. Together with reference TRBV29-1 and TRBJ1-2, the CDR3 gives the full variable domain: SAVISQKPSRDICQRGTSLTIQCQVDSQVTMMFWYRQQPGQSLTLIATANQGSEATYESGFVIDKFPISRPNLTFSTLTVSNMSPEDSSIYLCSTPERGGDGYTFGSGTRLTVV.

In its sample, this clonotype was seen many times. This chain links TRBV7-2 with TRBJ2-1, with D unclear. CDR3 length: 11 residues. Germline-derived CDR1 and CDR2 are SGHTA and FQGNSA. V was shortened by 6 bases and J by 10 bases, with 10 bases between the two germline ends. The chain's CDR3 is CASRIRAEQFF. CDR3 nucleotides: TGTGCCAGCAGGATCCGAGCGGAGCAGTTCTTC.

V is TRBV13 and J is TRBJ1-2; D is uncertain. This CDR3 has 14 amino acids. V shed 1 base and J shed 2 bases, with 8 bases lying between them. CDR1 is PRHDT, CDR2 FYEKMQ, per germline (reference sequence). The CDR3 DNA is TGTGCCAGCAGCTTAGCCGCAGTCAACTATGGCTACACCTTC. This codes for CASSLAAVNYGYTF.

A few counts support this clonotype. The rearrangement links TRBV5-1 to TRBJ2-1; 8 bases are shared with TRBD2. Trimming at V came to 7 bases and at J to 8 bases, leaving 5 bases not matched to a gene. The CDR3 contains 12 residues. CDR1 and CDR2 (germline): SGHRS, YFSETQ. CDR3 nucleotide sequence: TGCGCCAGCCTCGGGAGGGGTGATGAGCAGTTCTTC. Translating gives CASLGRGDEQFF.